This TCR beta chain derives from a study of blood T cell repertoires in COVID-19. The overall study: Acute-phase and convalescent COVID-19 samples originated in the United States, Italy and Spain. PBMCs, B-cell-depleted T cells, or T cells provided the cDNA or gDNA that made up the material.

In the original workflow: By means of reference gene primer amplification, nucleated cell counts were estimated. TCRdb keeps only in-frame clones here, not all; method: immunoSEQ multiplex PCR. Clone size and the V and J calls come from that table; the DNA yielded D and trimming. This sample has some 210,000 clones, with 84% found just once. This CDR3 comprises 20 residues. The sample taken for sequencing was peripheral blood. This receptor was taken from a woman aged 45 to 65 with active or convalescent COVID-19. The chain joins TRBV21-1 to TRBJ1-5; the listed D gene, TRBD1, was not tested against the DNA. TRBV21-1 represents a pseudogene. The CDR3 region has the DNA TGTGCCAGCAGCAAAGAAGTTGGACAGGGAGGGAGTTATAGCAATCAGCCCCAGCATTTT. Translating gives CASSKEVGQGGSYSNQPQHF.